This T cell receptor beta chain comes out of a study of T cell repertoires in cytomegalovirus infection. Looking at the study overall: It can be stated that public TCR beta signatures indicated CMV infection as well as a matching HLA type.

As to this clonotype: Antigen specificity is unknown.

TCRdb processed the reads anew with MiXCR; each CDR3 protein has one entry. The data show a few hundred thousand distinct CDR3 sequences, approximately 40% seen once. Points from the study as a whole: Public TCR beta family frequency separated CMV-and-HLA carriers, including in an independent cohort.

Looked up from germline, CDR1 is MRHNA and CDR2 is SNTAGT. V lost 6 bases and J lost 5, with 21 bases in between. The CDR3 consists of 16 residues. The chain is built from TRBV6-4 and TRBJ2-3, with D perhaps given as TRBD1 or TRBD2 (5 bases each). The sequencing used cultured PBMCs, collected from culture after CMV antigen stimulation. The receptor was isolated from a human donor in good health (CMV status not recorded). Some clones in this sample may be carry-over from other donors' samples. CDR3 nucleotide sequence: TGTGCCAGCAGCCGAGGGGCGGGCGAGACCAGAGATACGCAGTATTTT. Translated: CASSRGAGETRDTQYF.